This entry features one TCR beta chain sequence. Its cognate antigen is unknown. The protocol was immunoSEQ multiplex PCR, while the TCRdb copy is restricted to in-frame clones and leaves out a portion. The table lists 150,000 to 190,000 clones, 90% of them singletons. These data come from a study of T cell responses to AZD1222 COVID-19 vaccine. Regarding the study as a whole: Spike-wide coverage was observed for vaccine-associated CD4 TCRs, with dominant responses at 160-218 and 743-854. Reports indicate that nearly half of spike-specific TCRs are directed at unmutated variant regions. Only a handful of AZD1222 recipients were seropositive at baseline.

Second-dose intervals of approximately 4 or approximately 12 weeks were pooled. The input for sequencing was peripheral blood, taken 28 days after the second AZD1222 dose. The clonotype was recovered from an adult who received the AZD1222 COVID-19 vaccine.

CDR3 sequence reads: CASGGTYPYEQYF. CDR3 nucleotide sequence: TGTGCCAGCGGAGGGACCTACCCCTACGAGCAGTACTTC. The chain joins TRBV12-3 or TRBV12-4 to TRBJ2-7, with D possibly TRBD2 on 6 matching bases. The CDR3 is 13 residues long. V was shortened by 8 bases and J by 2 bases, with 13 bases between the two germline ends.